This record concerns one TCR beta chain sequence. The clone's antigen remains unknown. Base qualities are not at hand, and no much larger clone is one base apart. Using the deep immunoSEQ assay, multiplex PCR amplified TCR CDR3 regions from genomic DNA. Extracted genomic DNA from each cell subset was spread evenly across all wells of several immunoSEQ 96-well plates, with each plate serving as a replicate. For sorted subsets, roughly 200 ng genomic DNA, equal to tens of thousands of T cell genomes, was loaded into each replicate PCR. The purified libraries were quantified using a Qubit 3.0 fluorometer, sized with a Bioanalyzer 2100, and then quantified again using the KAPA Library Quantification kit. Each immunoSEQ 96-well plate was sequenced on its own single-read 150-cycle Illumina NextSeq 550 flow cell. The authors' analysis ran thus. The immunoSEQ output contained only junctional sequences without quality scores, so filtering could not match that applied to full-length reads. Sequences were annotated with PyIR, a Python wrapper for IgBLAST v1.9, and V/J genes and CDR3 were assigned using IMGT germline references. Reads were removed for weak V/J assignments (E-value above 1e-6), missing CDR3, stop codons, out-of-frame junctions, or ambiguous translated residues. V3J clonotypes were defined as sequences sharing the same inferred V gene, J gene, and CDR3 amino acid sequence. The percentage overlap between two repertoires was calculated by dividing the number of shared unique clonotypes by the size of the smaller repertoire. Three approaches were used to assess repertoire richness: RTK rarefaction, the Chao1 estimator, and Recon v2.1 estimates of unobserved clonotypes. Generation probabilities were computed with OLGA for all TCRbeta clonotypes obtained by the gDNA method from a few donors. Sourced from immuneACCESS, this table was stored by TCRdb with only in-frame sequences that have V and J called. A share of the clones is absent; for the studies checked, an unresolved V gene accounts for under half, and the remainder has no known explanation. The DNA gave D and trimming, while V, J and clone size come from that table. Within this sample are millions of clones, with roughly 94% of them counted one time only. 0.13% of the sample comes from the top ten.

Healthy HIV-negative adults with no recently reported acute infections or vaccinations were included as donors. Every donor was a Caucasian adult living in Nashville, Tennessee, USA. CD4+ T cells were enriched through magnetic negative selection, after which naive cells were positively selected on CD45RA and the remaining negative fraction served as the memory subset. Blood was collected by leukapheresis, and PBMCs were isolated by Ficoll-Histopaque density gradient centrifugation and then cryopreserved in liquid nitrogen vapor phase. Analytical flow cytometry was used to check the purity and quantity of every magnetically sorted T cell population. Genomic DNA was isolated from every sorted fraction and measured by UV absorbance on a Nanodrop 2000c. This specimen belongs to a study of shared clonotypes between healthy human individuals (dated by TCRdb to the early 2020s). As for the study more broadly: The cohort comprised two women and a few men aged 18 to 49 years. For each donor, CD4 naive and CD4 memory were each run on three plates, CD8 naive on two plates, and CD8 memory on one plate. Leukapheresis yielded between about 0.85 and 9 billion PBMCs per donor. The study deeply sequenced blood TCR repertoires of about 5 healthy adults to estimate repertoire size and the extent of clonotype sharing between individuals. To increase sequencing depth and limit assay-specific biases, different laboratories used diverse techniques to prepare libraries and sequence TCR repertoires.

What the work shows at the level of the full study, not this receptor alone: When four donors were compared, the shared fraction of clonotypes was about 5.5% for naive CD4, about 4% for naive CD8, 2.3% for memory CD4, and 0.3% to 0.5% for memory CD8. Pairwise subsampling indicated that sequencing depth was expected to affect the degree of clonotype sharing among donors. Sampling was restricted to blood, and TCR repertoires in tissue are likely to differ from TCR repertoires in blood. Estimated clonotype richness was generally larger for naive than for memory subsets. Rarefaction of sorted-subset datasets indicated incomplete sequencing despite the large sequencing depth. Compared with non-shared clonotypes, clonotypes shared by all four sorted-subset donors had higher generation probabilities. The small number of donors limited the genetic and exposure-history diversity represented.

V lost 3 bases and J lost 1 base; the stretch between them is 17 bases long. Its CDR3 holds 16 amino acids, cysteine through phenylalanine. CDR3 DNA is the only sequence kept; it has 48 bases, read in frame from the first base. For CDR1 and CDR2, the germline V gene lists SGDLS and YYNGEE. The sequenced sample was naive CD4+ T cells sorted from blood. Reading the label with the study, this specimen's cell subset or site is: CD45RA+ positively selected. The TCR was taken from a man aged 18 to 29 in good health. The rearranged chain carries TRBV9 and TRBJ2-7; a tentative D match to TRBD2 spans 5 bases. This receptor carries the CDR3 CASSAGPSSGSYEQYF. The sequenced DNA: TGTGCCAGCAGCGCCGGACCGAGTTCGGGGTCCTACGAGCAGTACTTC.